This TCR beta chain was observed in a study of blood T cell repertoires in COVID-19. Whole-study context: Sample material is recorded as cDNA or gDNA derived from T cells, B-cell-depleted T cells, or PBMCs.

Per the original data handling: Amplification from reference gene primers served as the basis for estimated nucleated cell counts. Only in-frame clones appear in the TCRdb table, and some are missing; sequencing was by immunoSEQ multiplex PCR. V, J and clone size were drawn from that table, and D and trimming were deduced from the DNA. The profile shows about 37,000 clones, 75% to 95% of them singletons. This CDR3 comprises 14 residues. CDR1 LNHDA and CDR2 SQIVND come from the germline V gene (reference sequence). Trimming at V came to 10 bases and at J to 7 bases, leaving 12 bases not matched to a gene.

Material: peripheral blood. This TCR was recovered from an elderly woman with acute or convalescent COVID-19. J is TRBJ2-1 and V is TRBV19; 8 positions agree with TRBD2. CDR3 sequence (DNA): TGTGCCACCAGTGGGGGTAGCGGGGTTAATGAGCAGTTCTTC. Protein: CATSGGSGVNEQFF.